This T cell receptor (beta chain) was sequenced during a study of cytomegalovirus exposure and HLA in healthy donors. Turning to the study itself: Earlier sequencing of about 179 million T cells yielded under 120 million unique TCR beta sequences. Unique TCRs numbering around 80 million, obtained from HLA-typed donors, made up an early data release.

This clone appeared a few times. CDR1 is SGHRS and CDR2 is YFSETQ in the germline V gene. V shed 4 bases, J shed 8 bases, and the junction held 7 bases outside the gene matches. The CDR3 is 14 residues long. This PCR relied on a set of 60 Vbeta primers and 13 Jbeta primers. Libraries were prepared by immunoSEQ multiplex PCR; TCRdb keeps only in-frame clonotypes and omits some of them. Of 110,000 or so clones listed, around 80% are singletons. The sequence was obtained from a male donor in good health and CMV-seronegative. The rearrangement links TRBV5-1 to TRBJ2-1, with 9 bases aligning to TRBD1. The specimen was PBMCs. CDR3 sequence: CASSPWTGDYEQFF. The CDR3 DNA reads as TGCGCCAGCAGCCCCTGGACAGGGGATTATGAGCAGTTCTTC.